The clone carrying this T cell receptor (beta chain) was observed a single time. What it binds is not known. Only CD45RO-negative cells positively selected for CCR7 counted as naive CD8 cells, so terminally differentiated effector memory CD45RA+ cells were excluded. For every subset, genomic DNA was evenly distributed across several immunoSEQ plates. Clones were sequenced by immunoSEQ multiplex PCR, and TCRdb holds only the in-frame ones, with some missing. This table has approximately 1.9 million clones, about 94% appearing once. The CDR3 covers 13 residues. Trimming pared 2 bases from V and 5 bases from J, leaving 10 bases between. Germline CDR1 SGHDT, CDR2 YYEEEE. The record originates from a study of shared clonotypes between healthy human individuals. Study results and caveats: Few donors limited the genetic and exposure-history diversity represented. On the whole, naive subsets had larger estimated richness than memory subsets had. Approximately 4.6% of naive CD4 clonotypes were shared across a few donors.

The sample consisted of naive CD8+ T cells from PBMCs. The chain carries TRBV5-6 and TRBJ1-2; D is unresolved. This TCR came from a young man in good health. Some clones in this sample may be carry-over from other donors' samples. The CDR3 protein is CASSFSGTYGYTF. CDR3 sequence (DNA): TGTGCCAGCAGCTTCTCAGGAACTTATGGCTACACCTTC.